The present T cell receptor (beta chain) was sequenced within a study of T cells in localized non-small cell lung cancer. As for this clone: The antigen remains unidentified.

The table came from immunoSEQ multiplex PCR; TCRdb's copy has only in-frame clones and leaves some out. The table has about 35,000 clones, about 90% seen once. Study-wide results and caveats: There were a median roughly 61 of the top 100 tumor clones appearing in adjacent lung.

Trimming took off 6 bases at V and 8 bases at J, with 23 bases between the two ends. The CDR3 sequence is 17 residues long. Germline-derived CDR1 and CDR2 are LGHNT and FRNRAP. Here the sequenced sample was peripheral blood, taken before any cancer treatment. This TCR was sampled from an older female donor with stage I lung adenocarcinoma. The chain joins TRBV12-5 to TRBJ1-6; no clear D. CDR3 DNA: TGTGCTAGTGGCTTCTACCTCGGACCTAGTGGAGATTCACCCCTCCACTTT. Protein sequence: CASGFYLGPSGDSPLHF.